These 23 T cell receptor beta chains were all obtained from the same sample, sequenced in a study of blood T cell repertoires in COVID-19. Generated by immunoSEQ multiplex PCR, the TCRdb table keeps only in-frame clones and is missing some. Of 50,000 to 70,000 clones detected, 75% to 85% appear once; the ten largest clones hold around 5.4%. The specimen sequenced was peripheral blood. All receptors derive from a woman aged 60-75 years with acute or convalescent COVID-19.

This clone was seen more than once but under ten times. The chain employs TRBV6-6 and TRBJ2-7, with a weak D call TRBD2 (7 bases). The CDR3 covers 15 residues. Germline V gene lookup returns CDR1 MNHNY and CDR2 SVGAGI (reference sequence). The germline V and J ends were trimmed by 5 bases and 6 bases, with 20 bases remaining between them. The CDR3 DNA sequence: TGTGCCAGCAGTCCCCCCTGGGGGGGCCGAGGCGAGCAGTACTTC. As protein: CASSPPWGGRGEQYF.

This chain links TRBV18 with TRBJ1-1, with D uncertain. Between the trimmed V and J ends, which lost 0 bases and 5 bases, there was a span of 10 bases. The CDR3 has 14 amino acids. Per germline, CDR1 KGHSH and CDR2 LQKENI. CDR3 in DNA: TGTGCCAGCTCACCACCTAATGAGGATACTGAAGCTTTCTTT. It is translated as CASSPPNEDTEAFF.

In the case of this clone: The identical CDR3 is also encoded by other nucleotide sequences in the sample. The CDR3 sequence is CASSVGQGTETQYF. The CDR3 DNA reads TGTGCCAGCAGCGTAGGCCAGGGTACAGAGACCCAGTACTTC. V usage is TRBV9 and J usage is TRBJ2-5, with D tentatively TRBD1 (5 bases). The CDR3 extends over 14 amino acids. Trimming shortened V by 0 bases and J by 4 bases, and 10 bases separated the two germline ends. CDR1 and CDR2 (germline): SGDLS, YYNGEE.

This chain uses TRBV19 with TRBJ2-7; 7 bases are shared with TRBD2. The CDR3 is 14 residues long. CDR1 LNHDA and CDR2 SQIVND come from the germline V gene (reference sequence). V gave up 6 bases and J gave up 3 bases; unmatched junction bases: 8. The CDR3 DNA reads as TGTGCCAGTAGGGCCGCGGGGGTTGGCTACGAGCAGTACTTC. It codes for CASRAAGVGYEQYF.

CDR3 region: CASREQGASTDTQYF. The CDR3 nucleotides are TGTGCCAGCAGGGAACAGGGGGCGTCGACAGATACGCAGTATTTT. The V gene is TRBV7-2, the J gene TRBJ2-3; 9 nucleotides align to TRBD1. Germline V gene sequence: CDR1 SGHTA, CDR2 FQGNSA. The CDR3 runs 15 residues. V gave up 6 bases and J gave up 3 bases; unmatched junction bases: 7.

This clone was picked up a small number of times. The V call is TRBV15, the J call TRBJ2-7; D possibly corresponds to TRBD2 (6 bases). The germline V and J ends were trimmed by 0 bases and 1 base, with 16 bases remaining between them. CDR1 LNHNV and CDR2 YYDKDF come from the germline V gene (reference sequence). This CDR3 has 17 residues. The CDR3 nucleotides are TGTGCCACCAGCAGAGATAAGGGACTGACTTTATCCTACGAGCAGTACTTC. This translates into CATSRDKGLTLSYEQYF.

The V gene is TRBV6-5, the J gene TRBJ1-1; D ambiguous. Deletions cut 3 bases from V and 2 bases from J, with 13 bases between. In germline, CDR1 is MNHEY, CDR2 SVGAGI. The CDR3 contains 15 residues. CDR3 protein: CASSYGGWRNTEAFF. DNA for the CDR3: TGTGCCAGCAGTTATGGTGGGTGGAGAAACACTGAAGCTTTCTTT.

The chain links TRBV2 to TRBJ1-3; D is undetermined. The V end was cut by 6 bases, the J end by 0 bases, with 12 bases between. The CDR3 runs to 15 residues. The germline CDR1 and CDR2 sequences are SNHLY and FYNNEI. CDR3 sequence (DNA): TGTGCCAGCAGGACACTGATACTCTCTGGAAACACCATATATTTT. Protein sequence: CASRTLILSGNTIYF.

This chain uses TRBV4-1 with TRBJ2-3; D gene uncertain. Germline lookup yields CDR1 MGHRA and CDR2 YSYEKL. The CDR3 contains 14 residues. The ends were cut back, 0 bases at V and 6 bases at J, with 10 bases in the middle. DNA of the CDR3: TGCGCCAGCAGCCAAGATGCCCCGGTGGATACGCAGTATTTT. Protein product: CASSQDAPVDTQYF.

J is TRBJ1-5 and V is TRBV19; D not certain. Germline values: CDR1 LNHDA, CDR2 SQIVND (reference sequence). The CDR3 totals 13 residues. Trimming removed 4 bases at V and 4 bases at J, with 8 bases between. The CDR3, as DNA: TGTGCCAGTAGTAAAAAAACAAATCAGCCCCAGCATTTT. Translation gives CASSKKTNQPQHF. Drawing the rest from reference TRBV19 and TRBJ1-5, the complete variable domain is DGGITQSPKYLFRKEGQNVTLSCEQNLNHDAMYWYRQDPGQGLRLIYYSQIVNDFQKGDIAEGYSVSREKKESFPLTVTSAQKNPTAFYLCASSKKTNQPQHFGDGTRLSIL.

The chain couples TRBV6-5 to TRBJ1-5; 10 positions match TRBD1. This CDR3 contains 14 residues. Germline V CDR1 and CDR2: MNHEY, SVGAGI. The CDR3 reads CATHAGTGVGPQHF. CDR3 in DNA: TGTGCTACCCATGCCGGGACAGGGGTAGGGCCCCAGCATTTT.

The genes are TRBV5-5 and TRBJ2-2; 7 nucleotides align to TRBD1. This CDR3 comprises 13 residues. V was pared by 3 bases and J by 9 bases, with 5 bases of the junction left unmatched. Per germline, CDR1 SGHKS and CDR2 YYEKEE (reference sequence). In nucleotides, the CDR3 is TGTGCCAGCAGCTCTCGAGGGGGCCGGGAGCTGTTTTTT. Amino acid sequence: CASSSRGGRELFF.

The chain uses TRBV12-3 or TRBV12-4 and TRBJ2-5; D call uncertain. The CDR3 contains 12 residues. V was trimmed by 0 bases and J by 5 bases, leaving 4 bases between them. CDR3 region: CASSLARETQYF. CDR3 coding DNA: TGTGCCAGCAGTTTAGCGAGGGAGACCCAGTACTTC.

A single count supports this clone. The CDR3 spells CASSPGTGTNTEAFF. The CDR3 DNA reads as TGTGCCAGCTCACCAGGGACAGGGACGAACACTGAAGCTTTCTTT. The chain is built from TRBV18 and TRBJ1-1; TRBD1 matches 9 bases. Looked up from germline, CDR1 is KGHSH and CDR2 is LQKENI. Losses at the gene ends were 2 bases for V and 1 base for J; bases not matched to a gene: 2. There are 15 residues in the CDR3.

The chain is built from TRBV3-1 (or the pseudogene TRBV3-2) and TRBJ2-2; no clear D gene. The CDR3 spans 15 residues. CDR1 is LGHDT and CDR2 is YNNKEL in the germline V gene (reference sequence). Trimming cost V 2 bases and J 1 base, with 8 bases left between them. The CDR3 DNA sequence: TGTGCCAGCAGCCAACCGGAGCAGAACACCGGGGAGCTGTTTTTT. Translating it yields CASSQPEQNTGELFF.

The V gene is TRBV6-6, the J gene TRBJ2-6; D possibly corresponds to TRBD1 (5 bases). From germline, CDR1 is MNHNY and CDR2 SVGAGI (reference sequence). The CDR3 extends over 16 amino acids. Deletions cut 5 bases from V and 2 bases from J, with 13 bases between. The CDR3 coding sequence is TGTGCCAGCAGTCCACAGACAGCACCTGGGGCCAACGTCCTGACTTTC. Protein sequence: CASSPQTAPGANVLTF.

This clone was detected once. The chain joins TRBV29-1 to TRBJ2-7; weak D call: TRBD1 (7 bases). The ends were cut back, 8 bases at V and 2 bases at J, with 16 bases in the middle. The CDR3 runs 13 residues. Germline V gene data show CDR1 as SQVTM and CDR2 as ANQGSEA. The CDR3 coding sequence is TGCAGCTTCGGGGGACAGACACCCTACGAGCAGTACTTC. It specifies CSFGGQTPYEQYF.

This chain connects TRBV2 to TRBJ2-3, with D perhaps assigned TRBD1 or TRBD2 (6 bases each). V was pared by 8 bases and J by 5 bases, with 14 bases between. The length of the CDR3 is 13 residues. Per the germline V gene, CDR1 is SNHLY and CDR2 is FYNNEI. The CDR3 sequence: CASRGGPGDTQYF. The CDR3 DNA reads as TGTGCCAGCCGTGGGGGGCCGGGAGATACGCAGTATTTT.

This rearrangement joins TRBV24-1 to TRBJ1-2; the D is unclear. Trimming pared 4 bases from V and 6 bases from J, leaving 17 bases between. CDR1 is KGHDR, CDR2 SFDVKD, per germline. There are 15 residues in the CDR3. Here the CDR3 reads CATSDVGRPLDGYTF. The CDR3 coding sequence is TGTGCCACCAGTGACGTAGGCAGGCCCTTAGATGGCTACACCTTC.

V gene TRBV5-1 combines with J gene TRBJ1-5; D not certain. In germline, CDR1 is SGHRS, CDR2 YFSETQ. The ends were cut back, 0 bases at V and 7 bases at J, with 8 bases in the middle. This CDR3 comprises 13 residues. For the CDR3, the DNA is TGCGCCAGCAGCTTGGATCCAGGCCAGCCCCAGCATTTT. Protein product: CASSLDPGQPQHF. Full variable domain (outside the CDR3, taken from reference TRBV5-1 and TRBJ1-5): KAGVTQTPRYLIKTRGQQVTLSCSPISGHRSVSWYQQTPGQGLQFLFEYFSETQRNKGNFPGRFSGRQFSNSRSEMNVSTLELGDSALYLCASSLDPGQPQHFGDGTRLSIL.

J is TRBJ2-1 and V is TRBV5-5; the match to TRBD1 covers 8 bases. This CDR3 is built from 17 residues. Looked up from germline, CDR1 is SGHKS and CDR2 is YYEKEE (reference sequence). The J segment lost 1 base and the V segment lost 3 bases, leaving 9 bases of the junction unmatched. The CDR3 DNA follows: TGTGCCAGCAGCTCTACCCTACGGGACAGGTCCTACAATGAGCAGTTCTTC. The encoded protein is CASSSTLRDRSYNEQFF.

The chain couples TRBV25-1 to TRBJ1-2, with 9 bases that match TRBD1. V dropped 5 bases and J dropped 4; count of bases not matched to a gene: 11. The CDR3 spans 16 residues. From germline, CDR1 is MGHDK and CDR2 SYGVNS. The CDR3 reads CASSSPPATGGYGYTF. CDR3 sequence (DNA): TGTGCCAGCAGTTCCCCCCCCGCGACAGGGGGCTATGGCTACACCTTC.

The V and J genes are TRBV10-2 and TRBJ2-7; D ambiguous. Germline V gene data show CDR1 as WSHSY and CDR2 as SAAADI. Trimming shortened V by 6 bases and J by 3 bases, and 12 bases separated the two germline ends. The length of the CDR3 is 13 residues. This chain's CDR3 is CASSMADLYEQYF. Written as DNA, the CDR3 is TGCGCCAGCAGCATGGCGGATCTCTACGAGCAGTACTTC.